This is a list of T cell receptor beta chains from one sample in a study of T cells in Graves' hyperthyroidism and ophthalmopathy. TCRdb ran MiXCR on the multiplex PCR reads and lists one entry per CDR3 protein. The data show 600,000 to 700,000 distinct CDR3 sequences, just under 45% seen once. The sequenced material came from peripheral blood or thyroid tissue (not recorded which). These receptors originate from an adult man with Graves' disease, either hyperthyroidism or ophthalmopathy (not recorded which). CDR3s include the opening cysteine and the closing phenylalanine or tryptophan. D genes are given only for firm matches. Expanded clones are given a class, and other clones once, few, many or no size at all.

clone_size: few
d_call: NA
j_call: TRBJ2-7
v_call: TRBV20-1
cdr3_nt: TGCAGTGCTGCCGACGGGGAATCCTACGAGCAGTACTTC
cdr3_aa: CSAADGESYEQYF

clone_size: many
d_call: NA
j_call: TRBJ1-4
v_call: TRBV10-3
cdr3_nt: TGTGCCATCGGACCGGGGCTCACTAATGAAAAACTGTTTTTT
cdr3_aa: CAIGPGLTNEKLFF

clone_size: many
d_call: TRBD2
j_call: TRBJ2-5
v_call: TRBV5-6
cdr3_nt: TGTGCCAGCAGCTTGCTCCTAGCGGATCAAGAGACCCAGTACTTC
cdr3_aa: CASSLLLADQETQYF

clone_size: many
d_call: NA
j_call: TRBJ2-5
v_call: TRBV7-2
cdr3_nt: TGTGCCAGCAGCTTTCTGGGGCAGGAGGCCCAGTACTTC
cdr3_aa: CASSFLGQEAQYF

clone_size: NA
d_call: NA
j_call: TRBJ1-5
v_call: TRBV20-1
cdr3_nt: TGCAGTGCTTTTATGCCTGGGCCCGCGAGCAATCAGCCCCAGCATTTT
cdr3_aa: CSAFMPGPASNQPQHF

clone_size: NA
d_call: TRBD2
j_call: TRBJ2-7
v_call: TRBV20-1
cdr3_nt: TGCAGTTCCCAACCCACTAGCGAATCGGCGCAGTACTTC
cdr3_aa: CSSQPTSESAQYF

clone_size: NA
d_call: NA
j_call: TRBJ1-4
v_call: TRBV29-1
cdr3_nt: TGCAGCGTTTACGGCAGGGAGAAACTGTTTTTT
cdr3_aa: CSVYGREKLFF

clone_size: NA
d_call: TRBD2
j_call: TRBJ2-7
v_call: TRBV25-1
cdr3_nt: TGTGCCTGCAGTGCTCGTCTGACTAGCCCACCGGGGGAGCAGTACTTC
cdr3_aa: CACSARLTSPPGEQYF

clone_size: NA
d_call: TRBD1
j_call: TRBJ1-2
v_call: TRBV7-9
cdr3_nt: TGTGCCAGCAGCTCATCTCAGGGGGCGTACTATGGCTACACCTTC
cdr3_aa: CASSSSQGAYYGYTF

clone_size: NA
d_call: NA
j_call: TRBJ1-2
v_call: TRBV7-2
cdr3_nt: TGTGCCAGCAGTCCCACCGCAGCGGCAGGAGGCTACACCTTC
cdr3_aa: CASSPTAAAGGYTF

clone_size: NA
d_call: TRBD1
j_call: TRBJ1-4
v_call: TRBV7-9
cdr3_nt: TGTGCCAGCAGCTCAGTAGAGGGGGCGTCTAATGAAAAACTGTTTTTT
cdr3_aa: CASSSVEGASNEKLFF

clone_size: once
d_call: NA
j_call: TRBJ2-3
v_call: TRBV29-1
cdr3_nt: TGCAGCGTTGAGGGCGGGACTAGCACAGATACGCAGTATTTT
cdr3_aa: CSVEGGTSTDTQYF

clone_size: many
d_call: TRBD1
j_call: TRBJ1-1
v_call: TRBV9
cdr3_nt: TGTGCCAGCAGCGTAGGCGAAGGGGGCAATGAAGCTTTCTTT
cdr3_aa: CASSVGEGGNEAFF

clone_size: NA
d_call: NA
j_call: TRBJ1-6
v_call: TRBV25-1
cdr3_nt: TGTGCCAGCAGCTTCAGGTCGTCTGGCTCCTATAATTCACCCCTCCACTTT
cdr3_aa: CASSFRSSGSYNSPLHF

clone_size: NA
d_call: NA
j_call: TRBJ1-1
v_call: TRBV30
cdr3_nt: TGTGCCTGGGACGGCTGGGGGACTGAAGCTTTCTTT
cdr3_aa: CAWDGWGTEAFF

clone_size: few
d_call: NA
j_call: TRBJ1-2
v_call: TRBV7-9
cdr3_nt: TGTGCCAGCAGTAAGGCCCGGAACTATGGCTACACCTTC
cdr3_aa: CASSKARNYGYTF

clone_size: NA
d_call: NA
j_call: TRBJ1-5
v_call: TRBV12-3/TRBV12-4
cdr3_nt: TGTGCCAGCAGACATTCTGGGGGAGGGCAGCCCCAGCATTTT
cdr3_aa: CASRHSGGGQPQHF

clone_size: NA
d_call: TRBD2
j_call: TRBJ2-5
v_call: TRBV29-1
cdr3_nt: TGCAGCGTTGACCCCGGGCTAGCGGGGGAAGAGACCCAGTACTTC
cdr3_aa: CSVDPGLAGEETQYF

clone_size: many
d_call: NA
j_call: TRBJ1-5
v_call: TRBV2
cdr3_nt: TGTGCCAGCAGTCGTGGAGGATGGGGGCGCGAGCCCCAGCATTTT
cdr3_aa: CASSRGGWGREPQHF

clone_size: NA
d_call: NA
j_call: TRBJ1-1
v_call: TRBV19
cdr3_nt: TGTGCCAGCAGCTTAGGGCCAATGAACACTAAAGCTTTCTTT
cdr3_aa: CASSLGPMNTKAFF

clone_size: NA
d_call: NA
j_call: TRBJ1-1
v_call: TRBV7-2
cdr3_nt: TGTGTCAGCAGCTTAGATCCACAGGATGAAGCTTTCTTT
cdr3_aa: CVSSLDPQDEAFF

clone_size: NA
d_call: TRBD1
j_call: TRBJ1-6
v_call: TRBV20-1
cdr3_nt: TGCAGTGCTAGAGATCCCTTGACAGGGGTGGATTCACCCCTCCACTTT
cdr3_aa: CSARDPLTGVDSPLHF

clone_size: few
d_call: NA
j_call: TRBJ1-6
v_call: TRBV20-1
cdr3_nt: TGCAGTGCTAGAGGACAGCCGGTAAATAATTCACCCCTCCACTTT
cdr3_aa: CSARGQPVNNSPLHF

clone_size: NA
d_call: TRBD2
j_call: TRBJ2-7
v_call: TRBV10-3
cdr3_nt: TGTGCCATCAGTGGGGTAGCGGGAGGCTACGAGCAGTACTTC
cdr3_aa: CAISGVAGGYEQYF

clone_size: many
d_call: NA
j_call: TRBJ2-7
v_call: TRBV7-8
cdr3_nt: TGTGCCAGCAGCTTAGGTTTTGGCGTAACAAGCTCCTACGAGCAGTACTTC
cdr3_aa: CASSLGFGVTSSYEQYF

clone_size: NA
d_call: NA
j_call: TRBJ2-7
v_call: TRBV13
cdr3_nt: TGTCCCAGCGGCAGATCCTACGAGCAGTACTTC
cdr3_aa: CPSGRSYEQYF

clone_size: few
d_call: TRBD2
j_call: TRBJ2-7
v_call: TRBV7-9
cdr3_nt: TGTGCCAGCAGCTTATCTGGGACTAGCGGGACTTCCTACGAGCAGTACTTC
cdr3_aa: CASSLSGTSGTSYEQYF

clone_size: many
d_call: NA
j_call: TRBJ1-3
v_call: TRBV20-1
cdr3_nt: TGCAGTGCTCCTTCGGGCAACACCATATATTTT
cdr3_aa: CSAPSGNTIYF

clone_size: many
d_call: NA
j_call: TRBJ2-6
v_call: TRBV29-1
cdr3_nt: TGCAGCGTTGAGAGTCCCGGGGCCAACGTCCTGACTTTC
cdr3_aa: CSVESPGANVLTF